Presented here are 16 T cell receptor beta chains from one specimen sequenced in a study of cytomegalovirus exposure and HLA in healthy donors. PCR involved 60 Vbeta and 13 Jbeta primers. Libraries were prepared by immunoSEQ multiplex PCR; TCRdb keeps only in-frame clonotypes and omits some of them. The sample comprises about 120,000 clones, roughly 72% of which are singletons, and 5.5% to 8.5% rests with the top ten. The sequenced sample consisted of PBMCs. Every receptor here comes from a male donor in good health and CMV-seronegative.

V usage is TRBV19 and J usage is TRBJ2-6, with 12 bases identical to TRBD1. Germline V gene lookup returns CDR1 LNHDA and CDR2 SQIVND (reference sequence). Trimming removed 4 bases from V and 9 bases from J; junction bases left unmatched: 13. The CDR3 is made up of 18 amino acids. The CDR3 spells CASSTRGTGGAFRNVLTF. DNA for the CDR3: TGTGCCAGTAGTACTAGGGGGACAGGGGGCGCTTTCCGCAACGTCCTGACTTTC.

This clone was recorded many times. V gene TRBV6-6 combines with J gene TRBJ2-7; 10 nucleotides align to TRBD1. The CDR3 is 14 residues long. Germline lookup yields CDR1 MNHNY and CDR2 SVGAGI (reference sequence). V shed 5 bases and J 3 bases; nucleotides not matched to a gene: 4. The CDR3 is CASSGTGVNYEQYF. CDR3 sequence (DNA): TGTGCCAGCAGTGGGACAGGGGTAAACTACGAGCAGTACTTC.

The chain joins TRBV28 to TRBJ2-7; tentatively, D is TRBD1 (7 bases). Trimming pared 11 bases from V and 7 bases from J, leaving 24 bases between. The germline V gene encodes CDR1 MDHEN and CDR2 SYDVKM. The CDR3 covers 14 residues. The CDR3 nucleotides are TGTGCCGCACAGGGGACGGGGGCCCCTAGAGAGCAGTACTTC. This gives the protein CAAQGTGAPREQYF.

V gene TRBV4-2 combines with J gene TRBJ1-5; D is perhaps TRBD1 (5 bases). Trimming shortened V by 4 bases and J by 1 base, and 11 bases separated the two germline ends. Germline V lookup: CDR1 LGHNA, CDR2 YNFKEQ. The CDR3 has 15 residues. In DNA, the CDR3 is TGTGCCAGCAGCCCCCGGCAGGGCAGCAATCAGCCCCAGCATTTT. Its translation: CASSPRQGSNQPQHF.

The genes are TRBV9 and TRBJ2-4; 12 bases are shared with TRBD2. CDR1 SGDLS and CDR2 YYNGEE come from the germline V gene. This CDR3 has 19 residues. V gave up 2 bases and J gave up 1 base; unmatched junction bases: 10. The CDR3 DNA sequence: TGTGCCAGCAGCGTGGGGAGCCTAGCGGGGGGGCGGGCCAAAAACATTCAGTACTTC. It is translated as CASSVGSLAGGRAKNIQYF.

J is TRBJ2-7 and V is TRBV7-9; TRBD2 agrees at 12 bases. The CDR3 has 15 residues. V lost 1 base, J lost 5 bases, and 3 bases stayed unmatched. Germline assignment: CDR1 SEHNR and CDR2 FQNEAQ (reference sequence). The CDR3 DNA reads TGTGCCAGCAGCTTAGGGACTAGCGGGATCCACGAGCAGTACTTC. This encodes CASSLGTSGIHEQYF. Filled out from reference TRBV7-9 and TRBJ2-7, the complete variable domain reads DTGVSQNPRHKITKRGQNVTFRCDPISEHNRLYWYRQTLGQGPEFLTYFQNEAQLEKSRLLSDRFSAERPKGSFSTLEIQRTEQGDSAMYLCASSLGTSGIHEQYFGPGTRLTVT.

The gene calls are TRBV6-1 and TRBJ2-1, with 14 bases aligning to TRBD2. This CDR3 is 15 amino acids long. Germline V gives CDR1 MNHNS, CDR2 SASEGT. Trimming cost V 5 bases and J 6 bases; bases outside gene matches: 3. As DNA, the CDR3 is TGTGCCAGCAGTCCCGGGACTAGCGGGAGCAATGAGCAGTTCTTC. Amino acids: CASSPGTSGSNEQFF.

This clone turned up a few times. The chain employs TRBV28 and TRBJ1-4; tentative D call: TRBD1 (6 bases). V lost 4 bases to trimming and J lost 7 bases, with 19 bases between them. The CDR3 contains 16 residues. Germline V gene sequence: CDR1 MDHEN, CDR2 SYDVKM. CDR3 nucleotide sequence: TGTGCCAGCAGTTCCCCCGTCGGCAGGGGCGTTGAAAAACTGTTTTTT. Translating it yields CASSSPVGRGVEKLFF.

This chain's CDR3 is CASRSGQVASYEQYF. DNA of the CDR3: TGCGCCAGCAGATCCGGACAGGTTGCGTCCTACGAGCAGTACTTC. This chain links TRBV23-1 with TRBJ2-5; 7 nucleotides line up with TRBD1. The last part of the DNA fits TRBJ2-7 better; the J call may be wrong. TRBV23-1 is filed as an ORF, its function uncertain. This CDR3 region has 15 residues.

This clone appeared a single time. V gene TRBV9 combines with J gene TRBJ1-2; possibly TRBD1 for D (5 bases). CDR1 and CDR2 from the germline V gene are SGDLS and YYNGEE. V dropped 6 bases and J dropped 4 bases, with 19 bases sitting between them. CDR3 length equals 15 residues. This chain's CDR3 is CASNPGGTAGYGYTF. The DNA for the CDR3 is TGTGCCAGCAACCCAGGAGGGACTGCGGGCTATGGCTACACCTTC. Supplemented by reference TRBV9 and TRBJ1-2, the full variable domain reads DSGVTQTPKHLITATGQRVTLRCSPRSGDLSVYWYQQSLDQGLQFLIQYYNGEERAKGNILERFSAQQFPDLHSELNLSSLELGDSALYFCASNPGGTAGYGYTFGSGTRLTVV.

V usage is TRBV15 and J usage is TRBJ2-3; tentative D call: TRBD1 (5 bases). The germline V gene has CDR1 LNHNV and CDR2 YYDKDF (reference sequence). V lost 1 base and J lost 3, with 11 bases in between. The CDR3 extends over 15 amino acids. CDR3 sequence reads: CATSRVLDKTDTQYF. The CDR3 DNA reads TGTGCCACCAGCAGAGTGCTGGACAAGACAGATACGCAGTATTTT. The complete variable domain, with remaining parts taken from reference TRBV15 and TRBJ2-3, reads DAMVIQNPRYQVTQFGKPVTLSCSQTLNHNVMYWYQQKSSQAPKLLFHYYDKDFNNEADTPDNFQSRRPNTSFCFLDIRSPGLGDTAMYLCATSRVLDKTDTQYFGPGTRLTVL.

V usage is TRBV5-4 and J usage is TRBJ2-1, with TRBD1 matching 7 bases. The germline CDR1 and CDR2 sequences are SGHNT and YYREEE (reference sequence). CDR3 size: 14 residues. V was clipped by 5 bases and J by 5 bases; unmatched bases: 7. This CDR3 reads CASRPVQGDNEQFF. CDR3 sequence (DNA): TGTGCCAGCAGGCCAGTCCAGGGGGACAATGAGCAGTTCTTC.

CDR3 in DNA: TGTGCCAGCAGTTTACCCCAGGGGTCGTCACCCCTCCACTTT. This gives the protein CASSLPQGSSPLHF. The rearrangement joins TRBV28 to TRBJ1-6; D may be TRBD1 (6 bases). Germline V gene sequence: CDR1 MDHEN, CDR2 SYDVKM. The length of the CDR3 is 14 residues. V was shortened by 2 bases and J by 10 bases, with 12 bases between the two germline ends. The complete variable domain, with remaining parts taken from reference TRBV28 and TRBJ1-6, reads DVKVTQSSRYLVKRTGEKVFLECVQDMDHENMFWYRQDPGLGLRLIYFSYDVKMKEKGDIPEGYSVSREKKERFSLILESASTNQTSMYLCASSLPQGSSPLHFGNGTRLTVT.

The chain joins TRBV11-3 to TRBJ2-1, with 15 bases matching TRBD2. With V trimmed by 5 bases and J by 8 bases, 7 bases remained unmatched. This CDR3 is built from 16 residues. The germline CDR1 and CDR2 sequences are SGHNT and YENEEA. CDR3 amino acids: CASSLGLAGGQDEQFF. DNA for the CDR3: TGTGCCAGCAGCCTAGGACTAGCGGGGGGGCAGGATGAGCAGTTCTTC. The entire variable domain, with the rest obtained from reference TRBV11-3 and TRBJ2-1, is as follows: EAGVVQSPRYKIIEKKQPVAFWCNPISGHNTLYWYLQNLGQGPELLIRYENEEAVDDSQLPKDRFSAERLKGVDSTLKIQPAELGDSAVYLCASSLGLAGGQDEQFFGPGTRLTVL.

The chain is built from TRBV28 and TRBJ2-3, with D uncertain. The CDR3 is 17 residues long. Germline lookup yields CDR1 MDHEN and CDR2 SYDVKM. The V and J ends lost 7 bases and 0 bases respectively, with 20 bases between them. CDR3 coding DNA: TGTGCCAGCAAACCCCTTCTCCTAACTTCGAGCACAGATACGCAGTATTTT. Its translation is CASKPLLLTSSTDTQYF.

The chain has TRBV2 and TRBJ2-3, with 9 bases identical to TRBD2. Germline V gene data show CDR1 as SNHLY and CDR2 as FYNNEI. Trimming removed 5 bases from V and 0 bases from J; junction bases left unmatched: 3. The CDR3 spans 15 residues. The CDR3 protein is CASSLAGASTDTQYF. CDR3 DNA: TGTGCCAGCAGTTTAGCGGGGGCCAGCACAGATACGCAGTATTTT. The whole variable domain, filled in from reference TRBV2 and TRBJ2-3, reads EPEVTQTPSHQVTQMGQEVILRCVPISNHLYFYWYRQILGQKVEFLVSFYNNEISEKSEIFDDQFSVERPDGSNFTLKIRSTKLEDSAMYFCASSLAGASTDTQYFGPGTRLTVL.